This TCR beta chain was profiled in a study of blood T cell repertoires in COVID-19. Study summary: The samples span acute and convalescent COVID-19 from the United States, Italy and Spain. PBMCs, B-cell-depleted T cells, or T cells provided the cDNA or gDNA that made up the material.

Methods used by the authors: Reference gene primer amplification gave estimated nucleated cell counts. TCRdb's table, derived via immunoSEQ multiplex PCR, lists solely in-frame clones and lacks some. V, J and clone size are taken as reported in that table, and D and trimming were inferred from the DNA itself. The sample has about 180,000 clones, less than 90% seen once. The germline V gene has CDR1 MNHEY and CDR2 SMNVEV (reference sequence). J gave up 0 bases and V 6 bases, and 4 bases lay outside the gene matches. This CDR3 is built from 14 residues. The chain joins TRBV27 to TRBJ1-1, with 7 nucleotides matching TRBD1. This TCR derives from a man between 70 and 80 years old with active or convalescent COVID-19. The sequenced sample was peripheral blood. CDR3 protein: CASRPQGMNTEAFF. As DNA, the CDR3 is TGTGCCAGCAGGCCACAGGGGATGAACACTGAAGCTTTCTTT.